This T cell receptor beta chain emerged from a study of T-cell reconstitution after alpha-beta-depleted transplantation in children. Trimming removed 2 bases at V and 6 bases at J, with 7 bases between. The CDR3 contains 12 residues. CDR1 is MNHEY and CDR2 is SVGAGI in the germline V gene. This clonotype showed up just a few times. Unique molecular identifiers were incorporated during preparation of the TCRbeta library. TCRdb analysed the PCR reads with MiXCR anew, one entry per CDR3 protein. The sample has some 550,000 distinct CDR3 sequences, about a sixth seen once. The clonotype was recovered from a human donor who donated a stem cell graft to a child with acute lymphoblastic leukemia. This specimen was PBMCs from the stem cell graft donor, taken from the stem cell graft. The J gene is TRBJ1-2, the V gene TRBV6-5, with D maybe TRBD1 (5 bases). CDR3 DNA sequence: TGTGCCAGCAGTTACGGGGGGAATGGCTACACCTTC. As protein: CASSYGGNGYTF.